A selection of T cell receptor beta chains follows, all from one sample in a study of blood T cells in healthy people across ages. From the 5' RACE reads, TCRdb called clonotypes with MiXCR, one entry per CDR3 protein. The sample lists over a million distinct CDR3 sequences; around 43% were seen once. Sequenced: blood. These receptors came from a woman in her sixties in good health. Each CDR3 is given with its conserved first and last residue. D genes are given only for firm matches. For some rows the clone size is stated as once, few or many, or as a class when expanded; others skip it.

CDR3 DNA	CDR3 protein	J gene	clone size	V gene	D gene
TGCAGTGCTAGAGGCCCACTAGCGGGAACCTACAATGAGCAGTTCTTC	CSARGPLAGTYNEQFF	TRBJ2-1	NA	TRBV20-1	TRBD2
TGTGCCAGCAGCTTGACTAGCGTGGTTCCAGATACGCAGGATTTT	CASSLTSVVPDTQDF	TRBJ2-3	NA	TRBV7-3	TRBD2
TGCGCCAGCAGCCAGACAATCAGCGGGAGGGGTGAGCAGTTCTTC	CASSQTISGRGEQFF	TRBJ2-1	NA	TRBV4-1	TRBD2
TGTGCCAGCAGTAAAACGGGAGGGCAAGCCTACGAGCAGTACTTC	CASSKTGGQAYEQYF	TRBJ2-7	NA	TRBV6-5	TRBD2
TGCAGCGTTGTTTCATTCTCTGGGGCCAACGTCCTGACTTTC	CSVVSFSGANVLTF	TRBJ2-6	few	TRBV29-1	NA
TGTGCCATCCTGGGGGCTGAGCAGTTCTTC	CAILGAEQFF	TRBJ2-1	NA	TRBV10-3	NA
TGTGCCAGCAGCTTTCGACCCTCGGGCACCTACAATGAGCAGTTCTTC	CASSFRPSGTYNEQFF	TRBJ2-1	NA	TRBV7-9	NA
TGTGCCAGCAGTTACGCTGGTACGCAGTATTTT	CASSYAGTQYF	TRBJ2-3	NA	TRBV6-5	NA
TGTGCCAGCAGTGAGACTAGCGGGAGTGATACGCAGTATTTT	CASSETSGSDTQYF	TRBJ2-3	NA	TRBV2	TRBD2
TGTGCCAGCAGTCCAAGGGCGGGGATCAATGAACAGTACTTC	CASSPRAGINEQYF	TRBJ2-7	NA	TRBV9	NA
TGTGCCACTTCTAGCGTCAGCACAGATACGCAGTATTTT	CATSSVSTDTQYF	TRBJ2-3	many	TRBV10-3	NA
TGCAGCGTTGTTAGGTTTACCCGTAACTATGGCTACACCTTC	CSVVRFTRNYGYTF	TRBJ1-2	NA	TRBV29-1	NA
TGTGCTAGTGGTCCCCTCACCCGGACAGTGACTGAAGCTTTCTTT	CASGPLTRTVTEAFF	TRBJ1-1	once	TRBV12-5	NA
TGTGCCATCAGCCAGGACAGGGGATTTCAAGAGACCCAGTACTTC	CAISQDRGFQETQYF	TRBJ2-5	NA	TRBV10-3	TRBD1
TGTGCCAGCAGCCCGGGCGGGGTTAGCTCCTACGAGCAGTACTTC	CASSPGGVSSYEQYF	TRBJ2-7	NA	TRBV9	NA
TGCAGTGCTAGAACCGTCGCGGAGCAGTTCTTC	CSARTVAEQFF	TRBJ2-1	few	TRBV20-1	NA
TGTGCCATTGGGAAGACAGAGCAGTACTTC	CAIGKTEQYF	TRBJ2-7	NA	TRBV2	NA
TGTGCCTGGAGTGTCGCGGACAATGAGCAGTTCTTC	CAWSVADNEQFF	TRBJ2-1	NA	TRBV30	NA
TGTGCCAGCAGCGTACAGGGGGTCAACACAGATACGCAGTATTTT	CASSVQGVNTDTQYF	TRBJ2-3	NA	TRBV9	TRBD1
TGTGCCAGCAGCCCCGGGTACGCCTCCTACGAGCAGTACTTC	CASSPGYASYEQYF	TRBJ2-7	few	TRBV7-3	NA
TGTGCCAGCAGTACGGGACAGGGGAGAGGACGGAGCACAGATACGCAGTATTTT	CASSTGQGRGRSTDTQYF	TRBJ2-3	NA	TRBV12-3/TRBV12-4	TRBD1
TGCGCCAGCAGCGAAAAGGGGCGGGGAGCGCAGTATTTT	CASSEKGRGAQYF	TRBJ2-3	NA	TRBV5-1	NA
TGCGCCAGCAGCCTACGGGCTGGCTGGGACGTCTCTGTTCCTTACGAGCAGTACTTC	CASSLRAGWDVSVPYEQYF	TRBJ2-7	NA	TRBV5-1	NA
TGCAGTGCTAGAGAGGAAAGGGGACGATTAGCCAAAAACATTCAGTACTTC	CSAREERGRLAKNIQYF	TRBJ2-4	NA	TRBV20-1	NA
TGCAGTGCTGACTCATCTGTAGCGGGAGGCCCCAATGAGCAGTTCTTC	CSADSSVAGGPNEQFF	TRBJ2-1	NA	TRBV20-1	TRBD2
TGTGCCAGCAGTTTAGCGGCGGCCGGGGGTGAGTTCTTC	CASSLAAAGGEFF	TRBJ2-1	NA	TRBV27	NA
TGTGCCAGCAGTGGACAGGGAAATACGCAGTATTTT	CASSGQGNTQYF	TRBJ2-3	few	TRBV25-1	TRBD1
TGTGCCAGCAGCTTAGGTAGCGGGAGAATTTATGAGCAGTTCTTC	CASSLGSGRIYEQFF	TRBJ2-1	NA	TRBV7-2	TRBD2
TGTGCCAGCAGGAAGGGGGGTGGAGGCTCCTACGAGCAGTACTTC	CASRKGGGGSYEQYF	TRBJ2-7	many	TRBV27	NA
TGTGCCAGCAGCTCGGACAGGAGCTCCTACAATGAGCAGTACTTC	CASSSDRSSYNEQYF	TRBJ2-7	NA	TRBV7-2	TRBD1
TGTGCCAGCAGTGAGCGGACTAGCGGGCGCAAGCAGTACTTC	CASSERTSGRKQYF	TRBJ2-7	NA	TRBV27	TRBD2
TGCGCCAGCAGCCCTAGAGAGCAGCTAGCGGTTAACAATGAGCAGTACTTC	CASSPREQLAVNNEQYF	TRBJ2-7	once	TRBV5-1	TRBD2
TGTGCCAGCAGCTTTTCGACCAGGGGATACGAGCAGTACTTC	CASSFSTRGYEQYF	TRBJ2-7	NA	TRBV7-9	NA
TGTGCCAGCAAGGACAGGAGGAGGGAGACCCAGTACTTC	CASKDRRRETQYF	TRBJ2-5	NA	TRBV27	TRBD1
TGCGCCAGCAGCGCGGGACTAGACAATGAGCAGTTCTTC	CASSAGLDNEQFF	TRBJ2-1	NA	TRBV5-1	TRBD2
TGTGCCAGCATTCCGGCGGTTGGCTACGAGCAGTACTTC	CASIPAVGYEQYF	TRBJ2-7	NA	TRBV25-1	NA
TGTGCCAGCGCGCGGGTTGTGGCCGGGGAGCTGTTTTTT	CASARVVAGELFF	TRBJ2-2	NA	TRBV6-5	NA
TGCGCCAGCAGCCCTGGGCGGGCGGGAGTCAACTACGAGCAGTACTTC	CASSPGRAGVNYEQYF	TRBJ2-7	NA	TRBV5-1	TRBD2
TGCGCCAGCAGCCAGCGGGAGGGCTTGGTCGATGAGCAGTTCTTC	CASSQREGLVDEQFF	TRBJ2-1	few	TRBV4-1	TRBD2
TGTGCCAGCAGTTACTCGAGGACAGGGCCCTACGAGCAGTACTTC	CASSYSRTGPYEQYF	TRBJ2-7	NA	TRBV6-5	TRBD1
TGCAGTGCTAACAGCGTCTTAGCGGGGGGGCTTGAGACCCAGTACTTC	CSANSVLAGGLETQYF	TRBJ2-5	NA	TRBV20-1	TRBD2
TGTGCCAGCAGTTTGACAAGGACAGGGAGCGAGCAGTTCTTC	CASSLTRTGSEQFF	TRBJ2-1	NA	TRBV27	TRBD1
TGTGCCAGCAGGCGGGGAGCGGGAGAAGGGTACGAGCAGTACTTC	CASRRGAGEGYEQYF	TRBJ2-7	NA	TRBV7-9	TRBD2
TGTGCCATCAGTGAATTCGGCTCCCTGCAAGGGGCCAACGTCCTGACTTTC	CAISEFGSLQGANVLTF	TRBJ2-6	NA	TRBV10-3	NA
TGCAGCGTTGGGGCGACTAGCGGGAATAACAATGAGCAGTACTTC	CSVGATSGNNNEQYF	TRBJ2-7	NA	TRBV29-1	TRBD2
TGTGCCAGCAGCGCGGCAGGGGGCTCCTACGAGCAGTACTTC	CASSAAGGSYEQYF	TRBJ2-7	NA	TRBV9	TRBD1
TGCGCCAGCAGTGAGTCCAGCGGGAGGGCAGATACGCAGTATTTT	CASSESSGRADTQYF	TRBJ2-3	NA	TRBV10-1	TRBD2
TGTGCCTGCGACCAGGGTAATCAGCCCCAGCATTTT	CACDQGNQPQHF	TRBJ1-5	few	TRBV30	NA
TGTGCCAGCGTGGAGGGGGAAAGGGTGGACACTGAAGCTTTCTTT	CASVEGERVDTEAFF	TRBJ1-1	NA	TRBV7-9	NA